These T cell receptor beta chains were read from a single sample in a study of CD8 T cells in ankylosing spondylitis. TCRdb reprocessed the 5' RACE reads via MiXCR and lists one record per CDR3 protein. The sample consists of fewer than 500,000 distinct CDR3 sequences, roughly a quarter of them appearing once. Sequencing was done on a sample of blood, either unsorted or a sorted T cell fraction (not recorded which). The receptors shown here come from a male donor with ankylosing spondylitis. CDR3s leave out the opening cysteine and the closing phenylalanine or tryptophan.

v_call	cdr3_length	j_call	cdr3_aa
TRBV7-9	13	TRBJ1-1	ASSLERGVGTEAF
TRBV25-1	10	TRBJ2-1	ASSRPSDEQF
TRBV29-1	13	TRBJ1-2	SVDASGQGNYGYT
TRBV11-2	13	TRBJ1-1	ASSSGQPMNTEAF
TRBV5-1	12	TRBJ2-1	ASSFGEGRNEQF
TRBV7-9	12	TRBJ2-7	ASSLWTPPYEQY
TRBV2	11	TRBJ2-3	ASSDVSTDTQY
TRBV4-1	13	TRBJ1-5	ASSQDGGNNQPQH
TRBV15	15	TRBJ2-2	ATSRAPGQGWTGELF
TRBV2	12	TRBJ2-2	ASTLDKLSGELF
TRBV29-1	10	TRBJ1-1	SADTGGTEAF
TRBV11-2	12	TRBJ2-3	ASSSTSGGDTQY
TRBV5-1	12	TRBJ2-1	ASSLGLGYNEQF
TRBV29-1	12	TRBJ2-1	SVGQVITYNEQF
TRBV5-1	13	TRBJ2-5	ASSSLEGRGETQY
TRBV10-3	11	TRBJ1-1	AISRTGNTEAF
TRBV5-1	11	TRBJ2-5	ASSPGPDETQY
TRBV12-3/TRBV12-4	11	TRBJ2-3	ASSLWGADTQY
TRBV12-3/TRBV12-4	16	TRBJ2-6	ASSAFPGTGSGANVLT
TRBV10-3	13	TRBJ2-7	AISESTGQWYEQY
TRBV5-1	12	TRBJ2-7	ASKGRGATYEQY
TRBV20-1	12	TRBJ2-1	SAREANYDNEQF
TRBV10-3	16	TRBJ1-5	AISPGLQPLYSNQPQH
TRBV12-3/TRBV12-4	11	TRBJ2-7	ASRGEQGYEQY
TRBV20-1	9	TRBJ1-2	SVPETYGYT
TRBV29-1	10	TRBJ2-5	SVGGGGETQY
TRBV7-6	12	TRBJ2-1	ASSSVASGNEQF
TRBV5-6	14	TRBJ2-3	ASSDYGTESTDTQY
TRBV12-3/TRBV12-4	12	TRBJ1-3	ASSQDRAGNTIY
TRBV7-2	14	TRBJ2-4	ASSPSAGGTKNIQY
TRBV5-8	12	TRBJ1-1	ASSLGQGAGEAF
TRBV5-1	10	TRBJ2-7	ASSSDGYEQY
TRBV2	11	TRBJ1-1	ASSVQRNTEAF
TRBV2	12	TRBJ1-1	AIQRDRGTSEAF
TRBV29-1	11	TRBJ1-5	SVLGGEGQPQH
TRBV10-3	12	TRBJ2-1	AISGRDRENEQF
TRBV5-1	14	TRBJ1-1	ASSLATEGLYTEAF
TRBV11-2	14	TRBJ2-3	ASSLDSGSSGDTQY
TRBV11-2	10	TRBJ2-7	ASSVGEREQY
TRBV5-1	13	TRBJ2-1	ASSPETRSGREQF
TRBV14	13	TRBJ2-1	ASSLLGRGQSEQF
TRBV2	12	TRBJ1-6	ASRPGTGESPLH
TRBV6-2/TRBV6-3	13	TRBJ1-2	ASSYGQILGYGYT
TRBV6-2/TRBV6-3	14	TRBJ1-3	ASSSPTGVSGNTIY
TRBV9	15	TRBJ2-3	ASSVEVAGHSTDTQY
TRBV11-2	13	TRBJ1-4	ASSLRFATNEKLF
TRBV5-1	14	TRBJ1-1	ASSSASQTGHTEAF